This T cell receptor beta chain was sequenced during a study of a mutant IDH1 vaccine in newly diagnosed glioma. Study details: Vaccination of patients was performed eight times, in weeks 1, 3, 5, 7, 11, 15, 19 and 23. Therapy received beforehand was radiotherapy, temozolomide, or both, with most patients given both.

Points from the study as a whole: Alterations occurring in top peripheral T cell clonotypes seemed unrelated to pseudoprogression.

TCRdb's copy holds only in-frame clones and misses some; the assay was immunoSEQ multiplex PCR. The repertoire holds around 31,000 clones, 90% seen once, with 20% to 25% in the top ten. Time point denoted: week 11, during vaccination. Topical imiquimod accompanied each vaccine dose, which consisted of 300 ug of mutant IDH1 20-mer peptide. Newly diagnosed WHO grade 3 or 4 IDH1-mutant, ATRX-lost astrocytomas were identified in the donors. To note about this clone: Its cognate antigen is unknown.

V dropped 0 bases and J dropped 7 bases, with 16 bases sitting between them. The CDR3 spans 15 residues. CDR1 is SGHRS and CDR2 is YFSETQ in the germline V gene. The input for sequencing was PBMCs, taken from a glioma patient whose treatment included an IDH1 peptide vaccine. The chain has TRBV5-1 and TRBJ1-2; D unclear. This receptor was identified in a man between 18 and 35 years old with glioma. In nucleotides, the CDR3 is TGCGCCAGCAGCTTGGCGGCCGGGCCTATGGTTGGCTACACCTTC. Residues: CASSLAAGPMVGYTF.